This paragraph reports one TCR beta chain. Its antigen specificity is not known. Within one base of it there is no much larger clone, and no base qualities were kept. V lost 0 bases and J lost 6 bases; the stretch between them is 15 bases long. The CDR3 covers 15 residues, taking in both the cysteine and the phenylalanine. Only the CDR3 DNA stays, 45 bases, in frame from base 1. The germline V gene supplies CDR1 LGHNA and CDR2 YNFKEQ. TCRbeta CDR3 regions were amplified from genomic DNA using the immunoSEQ Assay, a bias-controlled multiplex PCR. The authors' analysis ran thus. Nucleated cell counts per sample were estimated from amplification of reference gene primers within the assay. To quantify the absolute abundance of each unique TCRbeta CDR3 rearrangement, sequence reads were collapsed and filtered. For each sample, productive Simpson clonality was calculated as the square root of Simpson's diversity index over productive rearrangements. TCRdb's version of the immuneACCESS table is confined to in-frame rearrangements and falls short of the full clone set. An unresolved V gene accounts for under half of the shortfall where checked; the remainder is of unknown origin. For V, J and clone size, that table is used; D and trimming come from the DNA. This sample lists tens of thousands of clones; roughly 84% were detected once. The top ten clonotypes cover approximately 2.4% of the sample.

This sample stems from a study of blood T cell repertoires in COVID-19 (dated by TCRdb to the early 2020s). Study-level background: Collaborator samples came from the United States, Italy and Spain and covered acute and convalescent phases of COVID-19. The samples were drawn from two sources: the first 160 participants of the ongoing ImmuneRACE study, and 1,200 or so subjects contributed by 6 global collaborators. The material from the prospective study consisted of cDNA or gDNA derived from T cells, B-cell-depleted T cells, or PBMCs. Subjects who had been exposed to COVID-19, were actively infected with it, or had recovered from it provided the deeply sampled blood TCRbeta repertoires that made up the dataset. A de-identified subject ID, COVID-19 status, age in years and sex were almost always included in the sample metadata. The repertoires were released in a freely available public database intended as a resource for research on the immune response to SARS-CoV-2. Where available, HLA class I and class II types were obtained from metadata supplied by the sample provider rather than from assay-based typing. Beyond this particular receptor, the publication reports: Clinical and demographic metadata were provided uncurated, with the amount varying by source and participant.

Collaborating institutions collected whole blood in K2EDTA tubes following their own protocols. Collaborator samples were shipped for TCRbeta analysis as frozen whole blood, isolated PBMCs, or DNA extracted from either sample type. This clonotype was sampled from an elderly man with active or convalescent COVID-19. The sequenced sample consisted of peripheral blood. The chain couples TRBV4-2 to TRBJ2-7, with a weak D call of TRBD2 (5 bases match). The DNA reads as follows: TGTGCCAGCAGCCAAGAGATAGCGAAACCCTTCGAGCAGTACTTC. Translated, this is CASSQEIAKPFEQYF.